The subject of this entry is one T cell receptor (beta chain). The source of the sample is a study of blood T cell repertoires in COVID-19. TCRdb's table, derived via immunoSEQ multiplex PCR, lists solely in-frame clones and lacks some. The repertoire holds under 250,000 clones, with 65% to 85% as singletons. CDR1 MGHDK and CDR2 SYGVNS come from the germline V gene. V gave up 7 bases and J gave up 5 bases, with 12 bases separating them. The CDR3 has 13 amino acids. Sequencing was carried out using peripheral blood. This chain links TRBV25-1 with TRBJ2-1; a possible D gene is TRBD2 (5 bases). The receptor's source is a man aged 45-65 years with active or convalescent COVID-19. In nucleotides, the CDR3 is TGTGCCAGCACGAGAGAGGGCCACAATGAGCAGTTCTTC. Its translation is CASTREGHNEQFF.